This TCR beta chain was retrieved from a study of blood T cell repertoires in COVID-19. The length of the CDR3 is 14 residues. Germline CDR1 reads MNHEY; CDR2 reads SVGAGI. Sequencing was performed with immunoSEQ multiplex PCR; in TCRdb, only in-frame clones are kept and a portion is missing. The sample lists 130,000 to 150,000 clones; just under 80% were seen once. V usage is TRBV6-5 and J usage is TRBJ2-2, with a tentative D call TRBD2 (5 bases). The sample was peripheral blood. The TCR was taken from a woman aged 55-69 years with acute or convalescent COVID-19. The CDR3 nucleotides read TGTGCGTCCGTGAGCGGCGTGAACACCGGGGAGCTGTTTTTT. Protein sequence: CASVSGVNTGELFF.